Below, one T cell receptor beta chain is given with its context. The sample belongs to a study of blood T cell repertoires in COVID-19. Study background: There were acute and convalescent COVID-19 samples, and they came from the United States, Italy and Spain.

Original analysis: Counts of nucleated cells, estimated from reference gene primer amplification, were obtained. Sequencing was performed with immunoSEQ multiplex PCR; in TCRdb, only in-frame clones are kept and a portion is missing. V and J calls and clone size are as listed in that table; D and trimming were resolved from the DNA. This sample has approximately 270,000 clones, with roughly nine tenths found just once. The junction had 9 bases not matched to a gene; V was cut back by 4 bases and J by 3 bases. Germline V gene lookup returns CDR1 MGHRA and CDR2 YSYEKL. The CDR3 is 16 amino acids. Sequencing used PBMCs or T cells enriched from blood (not recorded which). V and J are TRBV4-1 and TRBJ2-3; 8 nucleotides line up with TRBD1. The receptor comes from a human donor in a cohort exposed to, infected with or recovered from COVID-19 (not recorded which). The donor label of this sample is uncertain. In DNA form, the CDR3 reads TGCGCCAGCAGCCGAGAGGGGACAGGATTGACAGATACGCAGTATTTT. It encodes CASSREGTGLTDTQYF.